Reported below is one TCR beta chain. Its cognate antigen is unknown. MiXCR, run by TCRdb on the 5' RACE reads, gives a single entry per CDR3 protein. The sample lists about 730,000 distinct CDR3 sequences, 21% occurring once. The data originate from a study of identical twins. Points from the study as a whole: Twins shared beta out-of-frame sequences in excess, but this excess was weaker. Excess low generation probability was seen in twin-shared out-of-frame alpha sequences.

V gave up 0 bases and J gave up 7 bases, with 16 bases separating them. This CDR3 has 14 residues. Germline lookup yields CDR1 DFQATT and CDR2 SNEGSKA (reference sequence). The sample was also reused in another study, on T cells expressing NK-cell markers.

The chain is built from TRBV20-1 and TRBJ2-7, with a tentative D call TRBD1 (6 bases). The specimen was PBMCs. The TCR comes from a woman aged 18-30 years in good health. The CDR3 spells CSARDPDSWEEQYF. DNA of the CDR3: TGCAGTGCTAGAGATCCGGACAGCTGGGAAGAGCAGTACTTC.